Below, one TCR beta chain is given with its context. The entry originates in a study of blood T cell repertoires in COVID-19. The data were produced by immunoSEQ multiplex PCR, yet TCRdb's version contains in-frame clones alone and is incomplete. Of about 200,000 clones listed, 89% are singletons. Germline CDR1 and CDR2: MNHEY and SVGAGI. V lost 5 bases to trimming and J lost 6 bases; unmatched junction nucleotides: 10. This CDR3 has 14 amino acids. This clonotype was sampled from a man aged 55 to 70 who had recovered from COVID-19. The gene calls are TRBV6-5 and TRBJ2-7, with 7 bases identical to TRBD2. The material sequenced was peripheral blood. The CDR3 region is CASSRDYPLGEQYF. The DNA for the CDR3 is TGTGCCAGCAGTCGGGACTACCCGCTGGGCGAGCAGTACTTC.